This T cell receptor (beta chain) was recorded in a study of T cell repertoires in ileal Crohn's disease. The length of the CDR3 is 17 residues. Germline V gene sequence: CDR1 LNHDA, CDR2 SQIVND (reference sequence). Trimming removed 7 bases from V and 6 bases from J, with 25 bases in between. Clones were sequenced by immunoSEQ multiplex PCR, and TCRdb holds only the in-frame ones, with some missing. The profile shows about 62,000 clones, around nine tenths of them singletons. Sample time point: neoterminal ileum biopsy at postoperative endoscopy, about 6 months after surgery. Specimen: ileal tissue. This TCR came from an adult with Crohn's disease. The gene calls are TRBV19 and TRBJ1-5; TRBD1 is a possible D gene (6 bases). CDR3 sequence reads: CASTLDGGATLVQPQHF. The CDR3 DNA reads TGTGCCAGTACCCTCGACGGGGGGGCAACTTTGGTTCAGCCCCAGCATTTT.